The sequence of this TCR beta chain was determined in a study of blood T cell repertoires in COVID-19. Seattle patient enrollment occurred during active infection, with longitudinal follow-up thereafter. This clone was recorded once. In the original analysis: Estimation of nucleated cell counts was performed using reference gene primer amplification. The repertoire was sequenced with immunoSEQ multiplex PCR; TCRdb's copy has only in-frame clones and lacks some. That table supplies the V and J calls and clone size; D and trimming were determined from the DNA. This sample has around 210,000 clones, with roughly 85% found just once. Sequenced sample: peripheral blood. The TCR comes from a man aged 50-59 years with COVID-19, enrolled during active disease.

The CDR3 DNA is TGTGCCAGCAGCTTAGGAGTGGCAGGGTACAATGAGCAGTTCTTC. Its protein is CASSLGVAGYNEQFF. The chain uses TRBV7-9 and TRBJ2-1, with D perhaps matching TRBD1 (5 bases). Per the germline V gene, CDR1 is SEHNR and CDR2 is FQNEAQ (reference sequence). V gave up 1 base and J gave up 4 bases, with 11 bases separating them. This CDR3 has 15 residues.